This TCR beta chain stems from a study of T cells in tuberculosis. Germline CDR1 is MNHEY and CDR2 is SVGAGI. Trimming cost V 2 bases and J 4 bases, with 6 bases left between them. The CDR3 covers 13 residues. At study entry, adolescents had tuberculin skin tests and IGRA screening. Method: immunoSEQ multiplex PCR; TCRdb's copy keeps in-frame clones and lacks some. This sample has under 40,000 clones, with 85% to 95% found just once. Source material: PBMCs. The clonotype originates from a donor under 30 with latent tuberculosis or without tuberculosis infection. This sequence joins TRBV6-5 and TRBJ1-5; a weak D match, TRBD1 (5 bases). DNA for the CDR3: TGTGCCAGCAGTTACGCAGGGAATCAGCCCCAGCATTTT. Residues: CASSYAGNQPQHF.